This TCR beta chain was documented in a study of PD-1 blockade in classical Hodgkin lymphoma. General observations from the study: Healthy donors reportedly exceeded newly diagnosed patients in baseline TCR diversity. Before treatment, complete responders showed about the same diversity as newly diagnosed patients. Possible causes of repertoire differences, disease activity or prior therapy, remain undefined. Unlike CD8+ TCR diversity, which did not rise significantly by C4D1, CD4+ TCR diversity did.

In regard to this clone: What it binds is not known.

Time point noted: cycle 4 day 1 (C4D1), after less than seven weeks of nivolumab. Each and every patient relapsed after autologous stem cell transplantation, and patients got differing brentuximab vedotin exposure. V lost 6 bases to trimming and J lost 4 bases, with 7 bases between them. In germline, CDR1 is WSHSY, CDR2 SAAADI. This CDR3 spans 12 amino acids. TCRdb's table, derived via immunoSEQ multiplex PCR, lists solely in-frame clones and lacks some. Of roughly 86,000 clones in the sample, nearly 85% were seen once. This receptor was identified in a human donor with classical Hodgkin lymphoma. The genes are TRBV10-2 and TRBJ2-1, with D possibly matching TRBD1 (5 bases). The source was peripheral blood mononuclear cells (PBMCs), collected before the fourth cycle of nivolumab. This CDR3 is CASRGEYNEQFF. The CDR3 DNA reads as TGCGCCAGCAGAGGGGAATACAATGAGCAGTTCTTC.